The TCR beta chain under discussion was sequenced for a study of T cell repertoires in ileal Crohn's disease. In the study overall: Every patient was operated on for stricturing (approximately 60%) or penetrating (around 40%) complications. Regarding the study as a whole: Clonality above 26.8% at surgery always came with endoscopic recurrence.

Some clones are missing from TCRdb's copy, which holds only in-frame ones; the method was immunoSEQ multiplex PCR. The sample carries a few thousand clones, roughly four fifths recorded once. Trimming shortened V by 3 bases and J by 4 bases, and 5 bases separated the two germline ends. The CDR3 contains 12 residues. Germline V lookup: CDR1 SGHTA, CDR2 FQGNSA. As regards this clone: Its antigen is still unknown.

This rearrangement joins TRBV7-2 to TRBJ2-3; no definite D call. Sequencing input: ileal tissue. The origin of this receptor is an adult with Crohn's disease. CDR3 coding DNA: TGTGCCAGCAGCTTCCGCGCAGATACGCAGTATTTT. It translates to CASSFRADTQYF.